This is a list of T cell receptor beta chains from one sample in a study of cytomegalovirus exposure and HLA in healthy donors. The repertoire was sequenced with immunoSEQ multiplex PCR; TCRdb's copy has only in-frame clones and lacks some. The profile shows 150,000 to 200,000 clones, roughly four fifths of them singletons. The sequencing input was PBMCs. The receptors were gathered from a man aged 50 to 59 in good health and CMV-seropositive. Both conserved end residues are part of each CDR3. D genes are given only for firm matches. Not every row has a clone size; where given, it reads once, few, many or a size class.

size: -
J: TRBJ2-7
D: TRBD2
length: 19
V: TRBV30
DNA: TGTGCCTGGACGACCCGTACTAGGGTGACGGGAGGTAACCCCTACGAGCAGTACTTC
CDR3: CAWTTRTRVTGGNPYEQYF

size: -
J: TRBJ2-3
D: TRBD2
length: 13
V: TRBV28
DNA: TGTGCCAGCAGTTTGACTAGCGCAGATACGCAGTATTTT
CDR3: CASSLTSADTQYF

size: -
J: TRBJ2-7
D: -
length: 13
V: TRBV11-2
DNA: TGTGCCAGCAGCTTAGGCGGAGGAGGGGAGCAGTACTTC
CDR3: CASSLGGGGEQYF

size: -
J: TRBJ2-1
D: TRBD1
length: 13
V: TRBV25-1
DNA: TGTGCCAGCAGGGGACAGGGCTACAATGAGCAGTTCTTC
CDR3: CASRGQGYNEQFF

size: -
J: TRBJ2-7
D: TRBD1
length: 13
V: TRBV13
DNA: TGTGCCAGCAGCCCAAAGGACAGGCACGAGCAGTACTTC
CDR3: CASSPKDRHEQYF

size: few
J: TRBJ2-7
D: -
length: 14
V: TRBV19
DNA: TGTGCCAGTAGCACTTGGGACTCCCCCTACGAGCAGTACTTC
CDR3: CASSTWDSPYEQYF

size: -
J: TRBJ2-3
D: TRBD2
length: 15
V: TRBV9
DNA: TGTGCCAGCAGCGCCCTACCGGGGCTAGCGGGAGGGCCGGATTTT
CDR3: CASSALPGLAGGPDF

size: few
J: TRBJ1-1
D: -
length: 14
V: TRBV11-2
DNA: TGTGCCAGCAGCATCTTGACAGCGAACACTGAAGCTTTCTTT
CDR3: CASSILTANTEAFF

size: -
J: TRBJ2-7
D: TRBD1
length: 13
V: TRBV6-5
DNA: TGTGCCAGCAGTTATGGGGACAGCAACGAGCAGTACTTC
CDR3: CASSYGDSNEQYF

size: few
J: TRBJ2-7
D: -
length: 14
V: TRBV10-3
DNA: TGTGCCATCAGAGAGACAGGAATATCCTACGAGCAGTACTTC
CDR3: CAIRETGISYEQYF

size: -
J: TRBJ2-2
D: -
length: 14
V: TRBV6-1
DNA: TGTGCCAGCAGCGGGGGGCTCTGGACCGGGGAGCTGTTTTTT
CDR3: CASSGGLWTGELFF

size: -
J: TRBJ1-1
D: -
length: 12
V: TRBV28
DNA: TGTGCCAGCAATCGGGTTTACACTGAAGCTTTCTTT
CDR3: CASNRVYTEAFF

size: -
J: TRBJ2-7
D: TRBD1
length: 13
V: TRBV6-1
DNA: TGTGCCATCTCAGACAGGGGGCGCTGGGAGCAGTACTTC
CDR3: CAISDRGRWEQYF

size: -
J: TRBJ1-2
D: -
length: 15
V: TRBV4-1
DNA: TGCGCCAGCAGCCAAAGCTTGACAGACCCCTATGGCTACACCTTC
CDR3: CASSQSLTDPYGYTF

size: -
J: TRBJ2-5
D: -
length: 11
V: TRBV29-1
DNA: TGCAGCGTCTACAGGGTAGAGACCCAGTACTTC
CDR3: CSVYRVETQYF

size: -
J: TRBJ1-6
D: -
length: 14
V: TRBV9
DNA: TGTGCCAGTCAGGCCAACTCCTATAATTCACCCCTCCACTTT
CDR3: CASQANSYNSPLHF

size: -
J: TRBJ1-2
D: TRBD1
length: 15
V: TRBV7-2
DNA: TGTGCCAGCAGCTCCAGACAGGGGGCACATTATGGCTACACCTTC
CDR3: CASSSRQGAHYGYTF

size: -
J: TRBJ1-4
D: -
length: 14
V: TRBV4-1
DNA: TGCGCCAGCAGCCAAGAGGGACTCCCCGAAAAACTGTTTTTT
CDR3: CASSQEGLPEKLFF

size: -
J: TRBJ1-5
D: -
length: 14
V: TRBV6-5
DNA: TGTGCCAGCAGTCTATACAGGGACAATCAGCCCCAGCATTTT
CDR3: CASSLYRDNQPQHF

size: -
J: TRBJ2-1
D: -
length: 13
V: TRBV9
DNA: TGTGCCAGCAGCGTAGCCGGAGCCAATGAGCAGTTCTTC
CDR3: CASSVAGANEQFF

size: -
J: TRBJ2-1
D: TRBD1
length: 16
V: TRBV28
DNA: TGTGCCAGCAGTGCCGCCGGGACAGGGAATTACAATGAGCAGTTCTTC
CDR3: CASSAAGTGNYNEQFF

size: -
J: TRBJ1-2
D: -
length: 15
V: TRBV28
DNA: TGTGCCAGCAGCTCCCCCACGGGTCGGTTGGGTGGCTACACCTTC
CDR3: CASSSPTGRLGGYTF

size: -
J: TRBJ1-4
D: -
length: 15
V: TRBV9
DNA: TGTGCCAGCAGCGTAGGCACGGTGGGAGGGGAAAAACTGTTTTTT
CDR3: CASSVGTVGGEKLFF

size: -
J: TRBJ2-1
D: TRBD1
length: 15
V: TRBV5-1
DNA: TGCGCCAGCAGCTTCCCGGGACAGGGCTACAATGAGCAGTTCTTC
CDR3: CASSFPGQGYNEQFF

size: -
J: TRBJ2-3
D: TRBD1
length: 14
V: TRBV9
DNA: TGTGCCAGCAGCGCACCGGGACAGACAGATACGCAGTATTTT
CDR3: CASSAPGQTDTQYF

size: -
J: TRBJ2-7
D: TRBD2
length: 15
V: TRBV2
DNA: TGTGCCAGCCCGAACCGGACTAGCGGCAACTACGAGCAGTACTTC
CDR3: CASPNRTSGNYEQYF

size: -
J: TRBJ1-2
D: TRBD1
length: 13
V: TRBV27
DNA: TGTGCCACGCAAAGGACAGGCAACTATGGCTACACCTTC
CDR3: CATQRTGNYGYTF

size: -
J: TRBJ2-5
D: TRBD2
length: 16
V: TRBV9
DNA: TGTGCCAGCAGCGTAACTTCGGGGGGGCCTTCAGAGACCCAGTACTTC
CDR3: CASSVTSGGPSETQYF

size: -
J: TRBJ2-1
D: -
length: 15
V: TRBV19
DNA: TGTGCCAGTAGTCCCCTCGGAGGGTTAGTCAATGAGCAGTTCTTC
CDR3: CASSPLGGLVNEQFF

size: -
J: TRBJ1-2
D: TRBD1
length: 16
V: TRBV30
DNA: TGTGCCTGGAGTGGCCGGCTCGGACAGGGTCAAGGGGGCTACACCTTC
CDR3: CAWSGRLGQGQGGYTF

size: -
J: TRBJ1-1
D: -
length: 12
V: TRBV28
DNA: TGTGCCAGCAGTCCCTATATCCGTGAAGCTTTCTTT
CDR3: CASSPYIREAFF

size: few
J: TRBJ2-1
D: TRBD2
length: 16
V: TRBV2
DNA: TGTGCCAGCAGTGACACGACTAGCGGGATATACAATGAGCAGTTCTTC
CDR3: CASSDTTSGIYNEQFF

size: few
J: TRBJ2-2
D: -
length: 12
V: TRBV7-2
DNA: TGTGCCAGCAGCTTCTACAGGGGGGAGCTGTTTTTT
CDR3: CASSFYRGELFF

size: few
J: TRBJ1-5
D: TRBD1
length: 16
V: TRBV6-1
DNA: TGTGCCAGCAGTGAAGCCAGCGGGACAGGGGGGCAGCCCCAGCATTTT
CDR3: CASSEASGTGGQPQHF

size: -
J: TRBJ2-1
D: -
length: 13
V: TRBV6-1
DNA: TGTGCCAGCAGTGAAAGCGGAGACAATGAGCAGTTCTTC
CDR3: CASSESGDNEQFF

size: -
J: TRBJ2-2
D: -
length: 14
V: TRBV5-4
DNA: TGTGCCAGCAGCATACAGGGAGGGTCCGGGGAGCTGTTTTTT
CDR3: CASSIQGGSGELFF

size: -
J: TRBJ1-5
D: -
length: 15
V: TRBV6-1
DNA: TGTGCCAGCAGTGACAGGACAGTATACTTAGGGCCCCAGCATTTT
CDR3: CASSDRTVYLGPQHF

size: -
J: TRBJ2-6
D: -
length: 19
V: TRBV27
DNA: TGTGCCAGCAGTTTATTGTTCTCGGGGATCGGCTCTGGGGCCAACGTCCTGACTTTC
CDR3: CASSLLFSGIGSGANVLTF

size: few
J: TRBJ2-1
D: TRBD2
length: 11
V: TRBV14
DNA: TGTGCCAGCAGTCGGGGGGATGAGCAGTTCTTC
CDR3: CASSRGDEQFF

size: -
J: TRBJ2-7
D: TRBD2
length: 15
V: TRBV4-3
DNA: TGCGCCAGCAGCCCGAGGGAGGGGCTAACCTACGAGCAGTACTTC
CDR3: CASSPREGLTYEQYF

size: few
J: TRBJ2-1
D: TRBD2
length: 15
V: TRBV4-3
DNA: TGCGCCAGCAGCCAAACGCTAGCGGATTACAATGAGCAGTTCTTC
CDR3: CASSQTLADYNEQFF

size: -
J: TRBJ2-2
D: TRBD2
length: 20
V: TRBV28
DNA: TGTGCCAGCAGTCCATTGCTTGGGACTAGCGGGAAATGGGACACCGGGGAGCTGTTTTTT
CDR3: CASSPLLGTSGKWDTGELFF

size: -
J: TRBJ2-2
D: TRBD2
length: 16
V: TRBV28
DNA: TGTGCCAGCAGTCCGCTAGCGGGGGGGCCAACCGGGGAGCTGTTTTTT
CDR3: CASSPLAGGPTGELFF

size: -
J: TRBJ1-3
D: -
length: 16
V: TRBV7-2
DNA: TGTGCCAGCAGCTTATTTCAGGGCATTTCTGGAAACACCATATATTTT
CDR3: CASSLFQGISGNTIYF

size: -
J: TRBJ1-1
D: TRBD1
length: 16
V: TRBV19
DNA: TGTGCCAGTAGTACCGGGACAGGGGGTAGGTACACTGAAGCTTTCTTT
CDR3: CASSTGTGGRYTEAFF

size: -
J: TRBJ1-1
D: -
length: 14
V: TRBV5-4
DNA: TGTGCCAGCAGCACACAGGGAGCGAACACTGAAGCTTTCTTT
CDR3: CASSTQGANTEAFF

size: few
J: TRBJ2-7
D: -
length: 12
V: TRBV28
DNA: TGTGCCAGCAGTCCCGCGGGCTACGAGCAGTACTTC
CDR3: CASSPAGYEQYF

size: -
J: TRBJ2-6
D: -
length: 15
V: TRBV19
DNA: TGTGCCAGTAGTATAAGGGGTTCTGGGGCCAACGTCCTGACTTTC
CDR3: CASSIRGSGANVLTF

size: -
J: TRBJ1-2
D: -
length: 11
V: TRBV6-5
DNA: TGTGCCAGCAGTGAAGCGACAGACTACACCTTC
CDR3: CASSEATDYTF

size: -
J: TRBJ2-7
D: TRBD2
length: 16
V: TRBV11-2
DNA: TGTGCCAGCAGCTTACTCGGGGGGTATACCCCTCACGAGCAGTACTTC
CDR3: CASSLLGGYTPHEQYF

size: once
J: TRBJ2-5
D: TRBD2
length: 15
V: TRBV7-3
DNA: TGTGCCAGCAGCTTGGGACTAGCGGGGAGAGAGACCCAATACTTC
CDR3: CASSLGLAGRETQYF

size: -
J: TRBJ2-7
D: TRBD1
length: 15
V: TRBV6-5
DNA: TGTGCCAGCAGCCCCGGACAGGGGGCTTTCTACGAGCAGTACTTC
CDR3: CASSPGQGAFYEQYF